This TCR beta chain was captured by sequencing in a study of OX40 agonist ivuxolimab in advanced cancers. Produced via immunoSEQ multiplex PCR; TCRdb's table is partial and in-frame only. The table records approximately 100,000 clones, 90% of them present only once. In germline, CDR1 is ENHRY, CDR2 SYGVKD. Trimming removed 6 bases from V and 5 bases from J, with 11 bases in between. CDR3 length: 12 residues. Study observations and caveats: At doses 0.1 to 3.0 mg/kg, CD4+ and CD8+ clones expanded.

This clone was seen only a few times. Its cognate antigen is unknown. The sample consisted of CD4+ or CD8+ T cells sorted from blood, taken in a trial of the OX40 agonist ivuxolimab. This sequence originates from an adult with an advanced solid tumor such as melanoma, head and neck, liver or kidney cancer. The chain uses TRBV10-3 and TRBJ2-7, with unresolved D. In nucleotides, the CDR3 is TGTGCCATCAGCGTTAACAGCCACGAGCAGTACTTC. Protein sequence: CAISVNSHEQYF.